This T cell receptor beta chain was obtained from a study of Ad26.COV2.S vaccination and SARS-CoV-2 variants. The treatment denotes: roughly 18 received Ad26.COV2.S at low or high dose, single or two shots; a few received placebo; per-sample allocation not given. Samples were taken on day 63 after the first vaccine or placebo injection. The CDR3 totals 13 residues. With V trimmed by 10 bases and J by 7 bases, 5 bases remained unmatched. Germline values: CDR1 MDHEN, CDR2 SYDVKM. Clones were sequenced by immunoSEQ multiplex PCR, and TCRdb holds only the in-frame ones, with some missing. The profile shows 510,000 or so clones, roughly 89% of them singletons. Study conclusions and caveats: People who got the vaccine had more spike-specific TCR breadth than people who got placebo.

Worth noting for this clone: No antigen is known for it.

The specimen was peripheral blood, collected in a trial of Ad26.COV2.S vaccine versus placebo. This TCR was sampled from a person aged 18-65 years who received the Ad26.COV2.S COVID-19 vaccine or a placebo. J is TRBJ1-6 and V is TRBV28, with 9 bases that match TRBD1. The CDR3 sequence is CAITGTGNSPLHF. The CDR3 bases are TGTGCCATCACCGGGACAGGGAATTCACCCCTCCACTTT.